Shown below are 23 T cell receptor beta chains from a single sample sequenced in a study of T-cell memory formation after mild COVID-19. TCRdb re-derived calls from the 5' RACE reads in MiXCR, one entry per CDR3 protein. The sample lists 400,000 to 450,000 distinct CDR3 sequences, about a sixth occurring once. Material for sequencing was PBMCs or a T cell subset sorted from them (not recorded which). The receptors shown here come from a man in his late teens or twenties who had mild COVID-19 (a few samples of this study predate the infection). Cell type and time point are not known.

In this sample, this clonotype turned up a few times. The rearrangement joins TRBV5-1 to TRBJ2-1, with 11 positions matching TRBD1. V dropped 4 bases and J dropped 7; count of bases not matched to a gene: 13. There are 17 residues in the CDR3. Germline values: CDR1 SGHRS, CDR2 YFSETQ. CDR3 DNA sequence: TGCGCCAGCAGCCCCGGCGCCGGGACAGGGGGTGTTAATGAGCAGTTCTTC. Its translation: CASSPGAGTGGVNEQFF. Looking up the rest from reference TRBV5-1 and TRBJ2-1 gives the full variable domain: KAGVTQTPRYLIKTRGQQVTLSCSPISGHRSVSWYQQTPGQGLQFLFEYFSETQRNKGNFPGRFSGRQFSNSRSEMNVSTLELGDSALYLCASSPGAGTGGVNEQFFGPGTRLTVL.

The rearrangement joins TRBV18 to TRBJ1-2; 7 positions agree with TRBD1. From germline, CDR1 is KGHSH and CDR2 LQKENI. The CDR3 totals 14 residues. The junction had 9 bases not matched to a gene; V was cut back by 3 bases and J by 8 bases. In nucleotides, the CDR3 is TGTGCCAGCTCACCGGGACAGAATCTAGGGGGCTACACCTTC. Translation gives CASSPGQNLGGYTF.

This clonotype was counted only a few times. V gene TRBV5-1 combines with J gene TRBJ2-5; 8 bases are shared with TRBD1. The CDR3 has 15 residues. The junction had 4 bases not matched to a gene; V was cut back by 1 base and J by 2 bases. CDR1 and CDR2 (germline): SGHRS, YFSETQ. This chain's CDR3 is CASSLLTGAQETQYF. The CDR3, as DNA: TGCGCCAGCAGCTTGTTGACAGGGGCTCAAGAGACCCAGTACTTC.

The chain uses TRBV7-9 and TRBJ2-1; unclear D gene. The CDR3 runs 12 residues. CDR1 is SEHNR, CDR2 FQNEAQ, per germline (reference sequence). The ends were cut back, 5 bases at V and 8 bases at J, with 10 bases in the middle. The CDR3 is CASSPTRDEQFF. In nucleotides, the CDR3 is TGTGCCAGCAGCCCGACCCGAGATGAGCAGTTCTTC. The complete variable domain, with remaining parts taken from reference TRBV7-9 and TRBJ2-1, reads DTGVSQNPRHKITKRGQNVTFRCDPISEHNRLYWYRQTLGQGPEFLTYFQNEAQLEKSRLLSDRFSAERPKGSFSTLEIQRTEQGDSAMYLCASSPTRDEQFFGPGTRLTVL.

The chain carries TRBV10-3 and TRBJ2-3, with 15 bases matching TRBD2. This CDR3 spans 16 amino acids. CDR1 is ENHRY, CDR2 SYGVKD, per germline. V shed 3 bases and J 8 bases; nucleotides not matched to a gene: 6. The CDR3 loop is CAISESGTSGGSTQYF. The DNA for the CDR3 is TGTGCCATCAGTGAATCCGGGACTAGCGGGGGGTCTACGCAGTATTTT.

The V call is TRBV21-1, the J call TRBJ1-1; TRBD1, the table's D call, was not compared with the DNA. TRBV21-1 has pseudogene status. The CDR3 length is 17 residues. CDR3 bases: TGTGCCAGCAGCAAATATGAGGGCGAGGGGGTGAACACTGAAGCTTTCTTT. Residues: CASSKYEGEGVNTEAFF.

CDR3 sequence: CASSFDPGRAHEQYV. Written as DNA, the CDR3 is TGTGCCAGCAGTTTCGACCCTGGCAGGGCCCACGAGCAGTACGTC. This chain joins TRBV28 and TRBJ2-7; possible D gene TRBD1, 5 bases. The CDR3 spans 15 residues. Germline V gene lookup returns CDR1 MDHEN and CDR2 SYDVKM. Trimming took 3 bases from V and 5 from J, leaving 17 bases between them.

The chain carries TRBV25-1 and TRBJ1-2, with TRBD1 as a possible D gene (5 bases). Germline V CDR1 and CDR2: MGHDK, SYGVNS. V shed 5 bases and J shed 3 bases, with 19 bases lying between them. CDR3 length: 16 amino acids. Written as DNA, the CDR3 is TGTGCCAGCAGTACCTACCGGGACGGGGGGGACTATGGCTACACCTTC. Encoded protein: CASSTYRDGGDYGYTF.

This sequence joins TRBV20-1 and TRBJ1-3; D uncertain. V lost 4 bases and J lost 4, with 11 bases in between. Germline V gene lookup returns CDR1 DFQATT and CDR2 SNEGSKA (reference sequence). CDR3 length: 13 amino acids. CDR3: CSAIDGRGNTIYF. In DNA form, the CDR3 reads TGCAGTGCTATCGACGGCCGAGGAAACACCATATATTTT.

This clonotype has just a few counts. The chain employs TRBV5-6 and TRBJ2-2; 9 bases match TRBD1. V was pared by 5 bases and J by 6 bases, with 5 bases of the junction left unmatched. CDR3 length: 14 residues. Germline CDR1 reads SGHDT; CDR2 reads YYEEEE. CDR3 loop: CASRRTGGAGELFF. CDR3 bases: TGTGCCAGCAGGAGAACAGGGGGCGCCGGGGAGCTGTTTTTT.

There are a few counts of this clonotype. The chain links TRBV5-1 to TRBJ2-1; D is uncertain. This CDR3 contains 14 residues. With 4 bases removed from V and 6 bases from J, the gap between germline ends came to 14 bases. Germline V gives CDR1 SGHRS, CDR2 YFSETQ. CDR3 DNA sequence: TGCGCCAGCAGCCCGAGACGACCTCCCAATGAGCAGTTCTTC. It translates to CASSPRRPPNEQFF. Combining the CDR3 with reference TRBV5-1 and TRBJ2-1 gives the whole variable domain KAGVTQTPRYLIKTRGQQVTLSCSPISGHRSVSWYQQTPGQGLQFLFEYFSETQRNKGNFPGRFSGRQFSNSRSEMNVSTLELGDSALYLCASSPRRPPNEQFFGPGTRLTVL.

V usage is TRBV5-5 and J usage is TRBJ2-4, with D unresolved. Per the germline V gene, CDR1 is SGHKS and CDR2 is YYEKEE (reference sequence). This CDR3 has 15 residues. Trimming took off 3 bases at V and 0 bases at J, with 10 bases between the two ends. The CDR3 sequence is CASSSIGLAKNIQYF. The CDR3 DNA reads as TGTGCCAGCAGCTCAATCGGATTAGCCAAAAACATTCAGTACTTC.

This chain links TRBV7-2 with TRBJ2-7; D is uncertain. This CDR3 spans 14 amino acids. V was cut by 3 bases and J by 2 bases, with 11 bases left in between. Germline loops: CDR1 SGHTA, CDR2 FQGNSA. CDR3 DNA sequence: TGTGCCAGCAGCTTGGAGTACCTAACCTACGAGCAGTACTTC. Protein sequence: CASSLEYLTYEQYF.

V and J are TRBV7-2 and TRBJ1-2; tentatively, D is TRBD1 (6 bases). CDR3 length: 16 amino acids. V was trimmed by 5 bases and J by 7 bases, leaving 23 bases between them. Germline CDR1 and CDR2: SGHTA and FQGNSA. Written as DNA, the CDR3 is TGTGCCAGCAGCCTCGATAGGGGGGCAGATATCCTTGGCTACACCTTC. Its translation is CASSLDRGADILGYTF.

The chain recombines TRBV5-1 with TRBJ2-7; a weak D match, TRBD1 (6 bases). Germline assignment: CDR1 SGHRS and CDR2 YFSETQ. V was shortened by 0 bases and J by 4 bases, with 8 bases between the two germline ends. The CDR3 spans 13 residues. CDR3 bases: TGCGCCAGCAGCTTGGACAGGGAGTACGAGCAGTACGTC. Its translation: CASSLDREYEQYV.

This sequence joins TRBV5-6 and TRBJ2-1; 10 bases fit TRBD2. Per the germline V gene, CDR1 is SGHDT and CDR2 is YYEEEE. The CDR3 runs to 15 residues. V shed 4 bases, J shed 8 bases, and the junction held 9 bases outside the gene matches. CDR3 amino acids: CASSPELAGPDEQFF. CDR3 coding DNA: TGTGCCAGCAGCCCCGAACTAGCGGGGCCTGATGAGCAGTTCTTC.

The chain uses TRBV30 and TRBJ2-1; the D gene is possibly TRBD1 (5 bases). The ends were cut back, 2 bases at V and 8 bases at J, with 13 bases in the middle. This CDR3 has 13 amino acids. Germline values: CDR1 GTSNPN, CDR2 SVGIG (reference sequence). The DNA of the CDR3 is TGTGCCTGGAGTCCCGGCAGGGTGTATGAGCAGTTCTTC. Its protein is CAWSPGRVYEQFF.

The chain combines TRBV3-1 with TRBJ1-5; 7 bases fit TRBD1. Trimming at V came to 5 bases and at J to 7 bases, leaving 8 bases not matched to a gene. From germline, CDR1 is LGHDT and CDR2 YNNKEL (reference sequence). CDR3 length: 14 residues. This chain's CDR3 is CASSLRQGRQPQHF. CDR3 DNA sequence: TGTGCCAGCAGCTTACGACAGGGCCGGCAGCCCCAGCATTTT.

This clonotype was observed a handful of times. The V and J genes are TRBV20-1 and TRBJ1-1, with a tentative D call TRBD1 (5 bases). The CDR3 sequence is 13 residues long. Between the trimmed V and J ends, which lost 8 bases and 3 bases, there was a span of 16 bases. Germline-derived CDR1 and CDR2 are DFQATT and SNEGSKA (reference sequence). Here the CDR3 reads CSLSSRGYTEAFF. The DNA for the CDR3 is TGCAGTCTCAGTTCCCGGGGGTACACTGAAGCTTTCTTT.

This clonotype was counted between two and nine times. J is TRBJ1-2 and V is TRBV10-3, with D possibly being TRBD1 (6 bases). The CDR3 sequence is 14 residues long. V gave up 4 bases and J gave up 5 bases, with 14 bases separating them. In germline, CDR1 is ENHRY, CDR2 SYGVKD. The CDR3 DNA sequence: TGTGCCATCAGTGGGACGGGGACACGGTATGGCTACACCTTC. This translates into CAISGTGTRYGYTF.

J is TRBJ2-7 and V is TRBV5-1, with 7 bases fitting TRBD2. The trim removed 0 bases at V and 0 bases at J, leaving 6 bases unmatched. The CDR3 runs 16 residues. CDR1 and CDR2 (germline): SGHRS, YFSETQ. The CDR3 coding sequence is TGCGCCAGCAGCTTGGCTAGCGGAGCGATCTCCTACGAGCAGTACTTC. It yields the protein CASSLASGAISYEQYF.

Many counts were recorded for this clonotype. The chain uses TRBV5-1 and TRBJ2-5, with D uncertain. Between the trimmed V and J ends, which lost 0 bases and 1 base, there was a span of 10 bases. This CDR3 is built from 15 residues. Per germline, CDR1 SGHRS and CDR2 YFSETQ. CDR3 coding DNA: TGCGCCAGCAGCTTGGCCTTGAACGGCCAAGAGACCCAGTACTTC. This encodes CASSLALNGQETQYF.

V gene TRBV10-3 combines with J gene TRBJ2-2; D might be TRBD2 (5 bases). This CDR3 has 15 amino acids. Trimming removed 4 bases from V and 4 bases from J, with 13 bases in between. Germline CDR1 ENHRY, CDR2 SYGVKD. The chain's CDR3 is CAISGGLQITGELFF. The CDR3 nucleotides are TGTGCCATCAGTGGAGGACTCCAGATCACCGGGGAGCTGTTTTTT.